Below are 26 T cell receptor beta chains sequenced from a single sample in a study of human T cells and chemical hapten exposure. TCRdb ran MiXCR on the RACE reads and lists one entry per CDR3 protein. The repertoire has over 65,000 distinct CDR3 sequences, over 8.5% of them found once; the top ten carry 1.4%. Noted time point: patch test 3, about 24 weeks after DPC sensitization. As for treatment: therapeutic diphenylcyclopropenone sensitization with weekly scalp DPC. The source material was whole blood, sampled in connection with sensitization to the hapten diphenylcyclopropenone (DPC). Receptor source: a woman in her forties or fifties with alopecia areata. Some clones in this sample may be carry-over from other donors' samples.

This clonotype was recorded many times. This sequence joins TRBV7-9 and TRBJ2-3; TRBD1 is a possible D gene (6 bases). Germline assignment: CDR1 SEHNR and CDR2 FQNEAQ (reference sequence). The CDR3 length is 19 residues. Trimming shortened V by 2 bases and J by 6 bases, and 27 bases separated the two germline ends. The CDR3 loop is CASSLIEGVADRPHDTQYF. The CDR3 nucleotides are TGTGCCAGCAGCTTAATCGAGGGGGTAGCTGATCGTCCGCACGATACGCAGTATTTT. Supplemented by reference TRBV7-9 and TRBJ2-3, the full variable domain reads DTGVSQNPRHKITKRGQNVTFRCDPISEHNRLYWYRQTLGQGPEFLTYFQNEAQLEKSRLLSDRFSAERPKGSFSTLEIQRTEQGDSAMYLCASSLIEGVADRPHDTQYFGPGTRLTVL.

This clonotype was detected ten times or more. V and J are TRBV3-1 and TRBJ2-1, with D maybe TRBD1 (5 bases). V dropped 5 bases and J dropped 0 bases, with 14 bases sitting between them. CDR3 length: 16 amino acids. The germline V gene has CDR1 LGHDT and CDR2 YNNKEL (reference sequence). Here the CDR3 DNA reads TGTGCCAGCAGCTTTCAGGGCCTCGGCTCCTACAATGAGCAGTTCTTC. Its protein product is CASSFQGLGSYNEQFF.

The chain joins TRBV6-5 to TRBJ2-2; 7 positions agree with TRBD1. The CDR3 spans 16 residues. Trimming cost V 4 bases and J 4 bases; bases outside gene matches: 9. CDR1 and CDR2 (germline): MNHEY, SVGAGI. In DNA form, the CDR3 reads TGTGCCAGCAGTTTGACCCGAGGGGGCGGCACCGGGGAGCTGTTTTTT. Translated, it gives CASSLTRGGGTGELFF.

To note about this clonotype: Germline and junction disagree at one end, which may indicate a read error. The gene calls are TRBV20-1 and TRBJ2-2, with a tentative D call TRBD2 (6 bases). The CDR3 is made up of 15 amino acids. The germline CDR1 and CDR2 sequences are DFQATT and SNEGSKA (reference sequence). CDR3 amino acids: CSAREGSGGTGELFF. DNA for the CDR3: TGCAGTGCGAGAGAGGGTAGCGGAGGGACCGGGGAGCTGTTTTTT.

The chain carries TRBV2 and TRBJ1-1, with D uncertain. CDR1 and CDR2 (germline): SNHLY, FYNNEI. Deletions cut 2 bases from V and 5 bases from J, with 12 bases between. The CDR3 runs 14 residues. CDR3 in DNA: TGTGCCAGCAGTGAAATTTACCGGGGAACTGAAGCTTTCTTT. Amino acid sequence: CASSEIYRGTEAFF.

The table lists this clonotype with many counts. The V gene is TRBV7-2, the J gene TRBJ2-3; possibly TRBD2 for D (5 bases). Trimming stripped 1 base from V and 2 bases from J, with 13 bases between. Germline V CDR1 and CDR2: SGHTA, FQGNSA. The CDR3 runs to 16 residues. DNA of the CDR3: TGTGCCAGCAGCTTAGAACGGACTCCCAACACAGATACGCAGTATTTT. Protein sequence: CASSLERTPNTDTQYF.

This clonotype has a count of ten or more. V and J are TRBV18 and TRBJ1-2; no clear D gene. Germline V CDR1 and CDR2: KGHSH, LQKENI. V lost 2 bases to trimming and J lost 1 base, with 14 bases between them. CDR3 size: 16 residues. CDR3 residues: CASSPLAMKINYGYTF. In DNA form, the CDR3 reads TGTGCCAGCTCACCATTAGCTATGAAGATTAACTATGGCTACACCTTC.

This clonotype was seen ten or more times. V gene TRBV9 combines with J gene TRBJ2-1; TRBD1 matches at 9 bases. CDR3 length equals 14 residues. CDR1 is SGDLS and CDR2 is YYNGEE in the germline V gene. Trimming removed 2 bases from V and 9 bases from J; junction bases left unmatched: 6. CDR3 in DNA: TGTGCCAGCAGCGTGAGGACAGGGGACGGTGAGCAGTTCTTC. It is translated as CASSVRTGDGEQFF.

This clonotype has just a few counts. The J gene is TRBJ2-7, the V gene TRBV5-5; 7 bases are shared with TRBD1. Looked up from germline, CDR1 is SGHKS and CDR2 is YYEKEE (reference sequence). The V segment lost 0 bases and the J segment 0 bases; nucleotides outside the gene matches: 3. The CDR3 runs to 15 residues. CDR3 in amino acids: CASSLGTGLSYEQYF. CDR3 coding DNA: TGTGCCAGCAGCTTGGGGACAGGCCTCTCCTACGAGCAGTACTTC.

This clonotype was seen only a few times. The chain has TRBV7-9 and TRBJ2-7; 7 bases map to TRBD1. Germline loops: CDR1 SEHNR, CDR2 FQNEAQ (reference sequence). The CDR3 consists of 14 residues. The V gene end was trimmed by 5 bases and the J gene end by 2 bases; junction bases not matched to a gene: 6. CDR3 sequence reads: CASSPQGKPYEQYF. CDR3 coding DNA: TGTGCCAGCAGCCCACAGGGGAAGCCCTACGAGCAGTACTTC.

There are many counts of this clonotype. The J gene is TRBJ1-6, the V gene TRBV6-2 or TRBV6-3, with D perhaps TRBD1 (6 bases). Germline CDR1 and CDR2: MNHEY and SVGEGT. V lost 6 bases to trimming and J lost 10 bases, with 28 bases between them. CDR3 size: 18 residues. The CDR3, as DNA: TGTGCCAGCAGCAAACAACTTCACTCGACAGGATCGGTCTCACCCCTCCACTTT. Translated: CASSKQLHSTGSVSPLHF.

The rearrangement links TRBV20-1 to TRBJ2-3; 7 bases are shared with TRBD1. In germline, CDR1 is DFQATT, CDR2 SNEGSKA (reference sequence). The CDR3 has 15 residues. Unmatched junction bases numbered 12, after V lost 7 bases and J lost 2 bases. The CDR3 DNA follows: TGCAGTGTCCCTTGGTTGGGACAGACCACAGATACGCAGTATTTT. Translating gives CSVPWLGQTTDTQYF.

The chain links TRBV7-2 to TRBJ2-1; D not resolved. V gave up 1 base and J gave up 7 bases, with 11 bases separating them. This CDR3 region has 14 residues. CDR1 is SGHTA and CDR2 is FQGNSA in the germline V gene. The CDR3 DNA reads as TGTGCCAGCAGCTTAGGGGGAAACGTAAATGAGCAGTTCTTC. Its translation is CASSLGGNVNEQFF. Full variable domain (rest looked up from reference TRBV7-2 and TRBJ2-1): GAGVSQSPSNKVTEKGKDVELRCDPISGHTALYWYRQSLGQGLEFLIYFQGNSAPDKSGLPSDRFSAERTGGSVSTLTIQRTQQEDSAVYLCASSLGGNVNEQFFGPGTRLTVL.

The CDR3 spells CASSGGTLSHEQYF. As DNA, the CDR3 is TGCGCCAGCAGCGGCGGGACACTCAGTCACGAGCAGTACTTC. The rearrangement uses TRBV5-1 and TRBJ2-7, with D possibly being TRBD1 or TRBD2 (6 bases each). The germline CDR1 and CDR2 sequences are SGHRS and YFSETQ. This CDR3 region has 14 residues. Between the trimmed V and J ends, which lost 4 bases and 5 bases, there was a span of 16 bases.

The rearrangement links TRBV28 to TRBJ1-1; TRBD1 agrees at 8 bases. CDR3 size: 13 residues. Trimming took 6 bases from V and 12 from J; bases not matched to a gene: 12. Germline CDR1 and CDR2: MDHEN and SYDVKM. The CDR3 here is CASSPQGATRTFF. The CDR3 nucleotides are TGTGCCAGCAGCCCGCAGGGGGCAACGCGGACTTTCTTT.

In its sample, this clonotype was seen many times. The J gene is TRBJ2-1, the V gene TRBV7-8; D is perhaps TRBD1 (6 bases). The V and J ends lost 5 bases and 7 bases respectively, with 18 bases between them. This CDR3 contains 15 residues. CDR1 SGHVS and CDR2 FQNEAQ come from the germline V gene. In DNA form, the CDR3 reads TGTGCCAGCAGCGCCTTGGGGGCGGGTCGGAATGAGCAGTTCTTC. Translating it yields CASSALGAGRNEQFF.

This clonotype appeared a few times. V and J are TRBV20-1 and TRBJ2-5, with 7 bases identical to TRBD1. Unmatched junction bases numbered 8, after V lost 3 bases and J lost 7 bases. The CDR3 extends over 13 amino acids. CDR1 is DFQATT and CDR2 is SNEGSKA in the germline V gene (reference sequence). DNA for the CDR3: TGCAGTGCTAGCCCCGGGACAGTCTGGACCCAGTACTTC. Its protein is CSASPGTVWTQYF.

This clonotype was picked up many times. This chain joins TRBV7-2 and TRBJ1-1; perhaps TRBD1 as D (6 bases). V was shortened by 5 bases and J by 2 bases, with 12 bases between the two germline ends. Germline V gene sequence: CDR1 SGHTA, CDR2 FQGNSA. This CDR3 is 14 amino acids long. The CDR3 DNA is TGTGCCAGCAGCCCCGGGACAACCAACACTGAAGCTTTCTTT. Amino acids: CASSPGTTNTEAFF. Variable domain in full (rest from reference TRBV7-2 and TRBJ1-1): GAGVSQSPSNKVTEKGKDVELRCDPISGHTALYWYRQSLGQGLEFLIYFQGNSAPDKSGLPSDRFSAERTGGSVSTLTIQRTQQEDSAVYLCASSPGTTNTEAFFGQGTRLTVV.

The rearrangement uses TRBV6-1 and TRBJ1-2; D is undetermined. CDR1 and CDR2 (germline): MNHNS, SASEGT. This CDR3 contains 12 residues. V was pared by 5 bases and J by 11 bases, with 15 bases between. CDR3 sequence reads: CASSPQALVYTF. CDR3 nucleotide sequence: TGTGCCAGCAGTCCCCAGGCACTGGTGTACACCTTC.

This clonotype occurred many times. The CDR3 DNA follows: TGTGCCAGCAGCCAAGAACTCACCTACAATGAGCAGTTCTTC. This codes for CASSQELTYNEQFF. V and J are TRBV4-2 and TRBJ2-1; D unclear. The ends were cut back, 0 bases at V and 2 bases at J, with 5 bases in the middle. This CDR3 has 14 amino acids. The germline CDR1 and CDR2 sequences are LGHNA and YNFKEQ.

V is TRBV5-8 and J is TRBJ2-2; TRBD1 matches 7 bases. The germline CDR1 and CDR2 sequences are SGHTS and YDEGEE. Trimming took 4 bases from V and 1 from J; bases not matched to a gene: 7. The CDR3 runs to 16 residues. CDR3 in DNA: TGTGCCAGCAGCAAAGGGGGCGCTTGGAACACCGGGGAGCTGTTTTTT. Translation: CASSKGGAWNTGELFF. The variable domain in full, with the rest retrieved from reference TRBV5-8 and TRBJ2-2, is EAGVTQSPTHLIKTRGQQATLRCSPISGHTSVYWYQQALGLGLQFLLWYDEGEERNRGNFPPRFSGRQFPNYSSELNVNALELEDSALYLCASSKGGAWNTGELFFGEGSRLTVL.

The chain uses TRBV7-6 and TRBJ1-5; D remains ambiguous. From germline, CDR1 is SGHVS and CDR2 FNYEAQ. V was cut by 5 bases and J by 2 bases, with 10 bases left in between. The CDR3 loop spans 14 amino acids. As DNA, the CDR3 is TGTGCCAGCAGCCAAGGACTGCGCAATCAGCCCCAGCATTTT. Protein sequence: CASSQGLRNQPQHF.

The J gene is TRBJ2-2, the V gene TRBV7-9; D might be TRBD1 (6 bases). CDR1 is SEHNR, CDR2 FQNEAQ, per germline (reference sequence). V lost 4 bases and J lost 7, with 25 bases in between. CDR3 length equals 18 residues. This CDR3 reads CASSSRPRDIGWDGELFF. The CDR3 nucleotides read TGTGCCAGCAGCTCAAGGCCCCGGGACATCGGATGGGACGGGGAGCTGTTTTTT.

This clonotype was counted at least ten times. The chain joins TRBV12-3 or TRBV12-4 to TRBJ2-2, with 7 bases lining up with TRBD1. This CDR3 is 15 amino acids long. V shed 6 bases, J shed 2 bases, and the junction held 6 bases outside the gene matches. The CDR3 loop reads CASRPGTENTGELFF. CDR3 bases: TGTGCCAGCAGGCCTGGGACAGAAAACACCGGGGAGCTGTTTTTT.

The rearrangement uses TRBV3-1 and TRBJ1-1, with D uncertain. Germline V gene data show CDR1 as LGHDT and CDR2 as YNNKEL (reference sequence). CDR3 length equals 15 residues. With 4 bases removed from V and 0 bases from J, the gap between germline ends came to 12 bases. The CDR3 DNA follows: TGTGCCAGCAGCCCGAGGGCAAGGTTGAACACTGAAGCTTTCTTT. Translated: CASSPRARLNTEAFF.

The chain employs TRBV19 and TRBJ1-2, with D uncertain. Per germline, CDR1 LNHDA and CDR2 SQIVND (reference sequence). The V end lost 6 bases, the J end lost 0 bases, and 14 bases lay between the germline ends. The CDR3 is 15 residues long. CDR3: CASSSLRSTNYGYTF. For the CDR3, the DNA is TGTGCCAGTAGCAGCTTAAGATCGACTAACTATGGCTACACCTTC. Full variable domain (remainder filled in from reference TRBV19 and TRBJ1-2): DGGITQSPKYLFRKEGQNVTLSCEQNLNHDAMYWYRQDPGQGLRLIYYSQIVNDFQKGDIAEGYSVSREKKESFPLTVTSAQKNPTAFYLCASSSLRSTNYGYTFGSGTRLTVV.